One and the same sample provided the 25 T cell receptor beta chains below, sequenced in a study of monozygotic twins with inflammatory bowel disease (dated by TCRdb to between 2017 and 2020). Receptors were amplified or captured by 5' RACE. The run used an Illumina HiSeq 2500. TCRdb reprocessed the public reads and reports one entry per CDR3 protein sequence, without DNA. The sample's table covers 150,000 to 200,000 distinct CDR3 sequences. The ten largest clones represent roughly 3% of the sample. Material: blood. These receptors were taken from a human donor with ulcerative colitis or Crohn's disease, or a healthy co-twin of an affected twin (not recorded which).

The rearrangement uses TRBV2 and TRBJ1-1. Germline CDR1 SNHLY, CDR2 FYNNEI. This CDR3 contains 14 residues. This CDR3 reads CASTNFLGNSEAFF.

The rearrangement links TRBV5-6 to TRBJ2-5; TCRdb calls TRBD1, which cannot be checked without DNA. Looked up from germline, CDR1 is SGHDT and CDR2 is YYEEEE. The CDR3 length is 15 residues. The CDR3 is CASSHRDRGWETQYF.

The genes are TRBV5-1 and TRBJ1-4; TCRdb designates TRBD1, a call that cannot be tested without DNA. The CDR3 spans 16 residues. Germline CDR1 is SGHRS and CDR2 is YFSETQ. The CDR3 spells CASKGQGGSTNEKLFF.

The rearrangement links TRBV20-1 to TRBJ1-1; lacking DNA, the TRBD1 call made by TCRdb goes unchecked. The length of the CDR3 is 13 residues. The germline V gene has CDR1 DFQATT and CDR2 SNEGSKA (reference sequence). The CDR3 loop is CSASGTDPYEAFF.

The chain employs TRBV5-6 and TRBJ1-5; the D call from TCRdb, TRBD1, cannot be confirmed without DNA. Germline V gene data show CDR1 as SGHDT and CDR2 as YYEEEE. The CDR3 covers 17 residues. The CDR3 here is CASSYETGTDSNQPQHF.

The rearrangement uses TRBV5-1 and TRBJ2-7; TCRdb reports TRBD2, a call that lacks DNA to check it against. The CDR3 covers 16 residues. Looked up from germline, CDR1 is SGHRS and CDR2 is YFSETQ. CDR3 protein: CASSLTLAGGSYEQYF. The complete variable domain, with remaining parts taken from reference TRBV5-1 and TRBJ2-7, reads KAGVTQTPRYLIKTRGQQVTLSCSPISGHRSVSWYQQTPGQGLQFLFEYFSETQRNKGNFPGRFSGRQFSNSRSEMNVSTLELGDSALYLCASSLTLAGGSYEQYFGPGTRLTVT.

The chain has TRBV3-1 and TRBJ2-1. Germline loops: CDR1 LGHDT, CDR2 YNNKEL (reference sequence). The CDR3 length is 16 residues. The CDR3 here is CASSQDQGSSYNEQFF.

This sequence joins TRBV5-1 and TRBJ1-1. The CDR3 length is 12 residues. Germline V CDR1 and CDR2: SGHRS, YFSETQ. CDR3 in amino acids: CASSYDNTEAFF.

The chain links TRBV5-4 to TRBJ1-1; TCRdb outputs TRBD1, but without DNA this stays unchecked. The CDR3 covers 14 residues. CDR1 is SGHNT, CDR2 YYREEE, per germline (reference sequence). CDR3 loop: CASSPARSATEAFF.

The chain links TRBV7-9 to TRBJ1-4; TCRdb calls TRBD1, which cannot be checked without DNA. Germline values: CDR1 SEHNR, CDR2 FQNEAQ (reference sequence). This CDR3 is built from 17 residues. This CDR3 is CASNLGQAAATNEKLFF.

V is TRBV5-6 and J is TRBJ2-2; no DNA is available, so the TRBD1 call from TCRdb remains unchecked. Germline values: CDR1 SGHDT, CDR2 YYEEEE. CDR3 length equals 14 residues. The CDR3 spells CASSRGADTGELFF.

The chain couples TRBV28 to TRBJ1-4; absent DNA, TCRdb's TRBD1 call cannot be checked. The germline V gene encodes CDR1 MDHEN and CDR2 SYDVKM. This CDR3 is built from 14 residues. The CDR3: CASTRPGVSEKLFF.

The rearrangement joins TRBV18 to TRBJ1-2; TCRdb designates TRBD1, a call that cannot be tested without DNA. The CDR3 totals 16 residues. Germline values: CDR1 KGHSH, CDR2 LQKENI. This CDR3 is CASSLLDRRNNYGYTF.

The V gene is TRBV27, the J gene TRBJ2-3. Per germline, CDR1 MNHEY and CDR2 SMNVEV (reference sequence). This CDR3 region has 15 residues. This CDR3 reads CASSSSRGRTDTQYF.

CDR3 in amino acids: CATSPETTATEQYF. V gene TRBV15 combines with J gene TRBJ2-7; the TRBD2 assignment by TCRdb is unverifiable without DNA. The germline V gene has CDR1 LNHNV and CDR2 YYDKDF (reference sequence). The CDR3 runs to 14 residues.

The chain joins TRBV6-5 to TRBJ2-7; lacking DNA, the TRBD1 call made by TCRdb goes unchecked. The CDR3 extends over 15 amino acids. Germline V lookup: CDR1 MNHEY, CDR2 SVGAGI. CDR3 residues: CASSYHGGRGNEQYF.

V gene TRBV24-1 combines with J gene TRBJ2-2; no DNA is available, so the TRBD2 call from TCRdb remains unchecked. This CDR3 contains 16 residues. Germline V gene data show CDR1 as KGHDR and CDR2 as SFDVKD. The CDR3 spells CATSDPLGRKTGELFF.

CDR3 protein: CASSYRGKGHSTDTQYF. This chain connects TRBV5-1 to TRBJ2-3; TCRdb's D call of TRBD1 is untestable without DNA. There are 17 residues in the CDR3. Per germline, CDR1 SGHRS and CDR2 YFSETQ.

The genes are TRBV3-1 and TRBJ2-1. The CDR3 extends over 13 amino acids. CDR1 is LGHDT, CDR2 YNNKEL, per germline (reference sequence). CDR3 loop: CASSQHRYNEQFF.

This rearrangement joins TRBV12-3 or TRBV12-4 to TRBJ2-7; the TCRdb D gene call, TRBD2, has no DNA to confirm it. CDR3 length: 15 residues. CDR3 amino acids: CASRIAGGGSYEQYF.

The chain combines TRBV20-1 with TRBJ1-5; TCRdb proposes TRBD1, but this gene call is untestable without DNA. Germline CDR1 and CDR2: DFQATT and SNEGSKA (reference sequence). The CDR3 spans 15 residues. This chain's CDR3 is CSARLGLGDNQPQHF.

The chain has TRBV5-6 and TRBJ2-3. Germline V gene sequence: CDR1 SGHDT, CDR2 YYEEEE. The CDR3 is made up of 14 amino acids. CDR3 amino acids: CASSLPEDSDTQYF. Full variable domain (rest looked up from reference TRBV5-6 and TRBJ2-3): DAGVTQSPTHLIKTRGQQVTLRCSPKSGHDTVSWYQQALGQGPQFIFQYYEEEERQRGNFPDRFSGHQFPNYSSELNVNALLLGDSALYLCASSLPEDSDTQYFGPGTRLTVL.

CDR3 sequence: CASKDYVNEQFF. The chain links TRBV7-8 to TRBJ2-1; TCRdb's assignment of TRBD2 cannot be checked, as there is no DNA. CDR3 length equals 12 residues. Germline CDR1 reads SGHVS; CDR2 reads FQNEAQ.

J is TRBJ1-6 and V is TRBV25-1; TCRdb's D gene call, TRBD1, goes unchecked for lack of DNA. Germline-derived CDR1 and CDR2 are MGHDK and SYGVNS. The CDR3 covers 12 residues. The CDR3 spells CASRDSRGVLHF.

The V call is TRBV18, the J call TRBJ1-5; absent DNA, TCRdb's TRBD1 call cannot be checked. Looked up from germline, CDR1 is KGHSH and CDR2 is LQKENI. This CDR3 comprises 14 residues. CDR3 amino acids: CASSPGGPDQPQHF.